This T cell receptor beta chain originates from a study of blood T cell repertoires in COVID-19. Study-wide background: There were acute and convalescent COVID-19 samples, and they came from the United States, Italy and Spain. T cells, B-cell-depleted T cells, or PBMCs provided the cDNA or gDNA that served as material.

Methods used by the authors: By means of reference gene primer amplification, nucleated cell counts were estimated. Repertoires were generated with immunoSEQ multiplex PCR, while TCRdb's copy carries only in-frame clones and drops some. D and trimming were read from the DNA, whereas the V and J calls and clone size are those reported in that table. The sample lists about 56,000 clones; around 90% were seen once. Looked up from germline, CDR1 is MNHEY and CDR2 is SMNVEV (reference sequence). Trimming took 3 bases from V and 6 from J, leaving 9 bases between them. The CDR3 sequence is 14 residues long.

This chain uses TRBV27 with TRBJ1-6; a possible D gene is TRBD1 (5 bases). The sequence derives from a man aged 45-65 years with active COVID-19. What was sequenced was peripheral blood. The CDR3 sequence is CASSLGQFNSPLHF. CDR3 bases: TGTGCCAGCAGTTTGGGGCAGTTTAATTCACCCCTCCACTTT.